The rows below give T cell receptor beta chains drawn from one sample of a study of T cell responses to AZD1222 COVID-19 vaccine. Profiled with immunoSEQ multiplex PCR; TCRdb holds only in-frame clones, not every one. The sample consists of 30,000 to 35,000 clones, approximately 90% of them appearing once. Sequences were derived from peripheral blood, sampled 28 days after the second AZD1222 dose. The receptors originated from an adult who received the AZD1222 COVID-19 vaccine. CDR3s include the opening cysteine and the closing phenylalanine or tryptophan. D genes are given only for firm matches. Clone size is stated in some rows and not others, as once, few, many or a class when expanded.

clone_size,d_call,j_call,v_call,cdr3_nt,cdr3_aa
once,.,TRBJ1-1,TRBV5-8,TGTGCCAGCAGTTTCCGGGGTCACAGGGAAGCTTTCTTT,CASSFRGHREAFF
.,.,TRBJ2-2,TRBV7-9,TGTGCCAGCTCCTCTCGGCCGGGGACCGGGGAGCTGTTTTTT,CASSSRPGTGELFF
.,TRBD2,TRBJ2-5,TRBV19,TGTGCCAGTAGTATACTAGCGGGGGCCCAAGAGACCCAGTACTTC,CASSILAGAQETQYF
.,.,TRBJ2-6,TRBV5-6,TGTGCCAGCAGCCCACACAGCTTCTCTGGGGCCAACGTCCTGACTTTC,CASSPHSFSGANVLTF
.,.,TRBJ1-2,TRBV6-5,TGTGCCAGCACCCAACAGAGAAACTATGGCTACACCTTC,CASTQQRNYGYTF
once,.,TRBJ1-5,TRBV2,TGTGCCAGCGAAGAAGACAGAGGCAATCAGCCCCAGCATTTT,CASEEDRGNQPQHF
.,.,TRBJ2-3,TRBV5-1,TGCGCCAGCAGCTTGCAACCTGCTACCCAGAACACAGATACGCAGTATTTT,CASSLQPATQNTDTQYF
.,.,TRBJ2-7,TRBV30,TGTGCCTGGGGGGGGCCGGGGAATATCCACGAGCAGTACTTC,CAWGGPGNIHEQYF
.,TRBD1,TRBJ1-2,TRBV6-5,TGTGCCAGCACCCGCCAGGGGGAGGGTGGCTACACCTTC,CASTRQGEGGYTF
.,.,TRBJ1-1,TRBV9,TGTGCCACAAAAATCCGGGACTTCTTATGGGTGCGTACTGAAGCTTTCTTT,CATKIRDFLWVRTEAFF
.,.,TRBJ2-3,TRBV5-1,TGCGCCAGCAGCCCCAGACAGATTAGCACAGATACGCAGTATTTT,CASSPRQISTDTQYF
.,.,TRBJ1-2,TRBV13,TGTGCCAGCAGCTTAGCCAGGGCGCGGAGCTACACCTTC,CASSLARARSYTF
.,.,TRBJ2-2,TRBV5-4,TGTGCCAGCAGCTTGGCGGGTGGAGGTGAGCCCGGGGAGCTGTTTTTT,CASSLAGGGEPGELFF
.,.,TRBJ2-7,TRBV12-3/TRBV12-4,TGTGCCAGCAGTTTCGTCCAGGGATGGGAGCAGTACTTC,CASSFVQGWEQYF
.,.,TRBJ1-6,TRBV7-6,TGTGCCAGCAGCTTAAGGCAACAGGGAGCTAATTCACCCCTCCACTTT,CASSLRQQGANSPLHF
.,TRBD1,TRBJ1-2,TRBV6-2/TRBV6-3,TGTGCCAGCAGTACTATCGGGACAGGGAATAACTATGGCTACACCTTC,CASSTIGTGNNYGYTF
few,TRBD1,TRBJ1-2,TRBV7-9,TGTGCCAGCAGCTTACGGACAGGGAGGGACTATGGCTACACCTTC,CASSLRTGRDYGYTF
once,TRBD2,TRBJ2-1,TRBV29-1,TGCAGCGTGTCTTGGACTAGTTCCAATGAGCAGTTCTTC,CSVSWTSSNEQFF
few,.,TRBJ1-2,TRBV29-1,TGCAGCGTTGATCAGGTGGACCCCAGCCGCTACACCTTC,CSVDQVDPSRYTF
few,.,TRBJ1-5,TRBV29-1,TGCAGCGTTGCAGTCGGGAATAGCAATCAGCCCCAGCATTTT,CSVAVGNSNQPQHF
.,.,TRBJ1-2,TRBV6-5,TGTGCCAGCAGTTACGCGCAGGGTACTAATGGCTACACCTTC,CASSYAQGTNGYTF
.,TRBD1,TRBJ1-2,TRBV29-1,TGCAGCGCGGGAGACAGGGATTTAGGCTACACCTTC,CSAGDRDLGYTF
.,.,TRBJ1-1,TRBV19,TGTGCCAGTAGTGCCGCTGGTTTGACCCTAGGAACCGAAGCTTTCTTT,CASSAAGLTLGTEAFF
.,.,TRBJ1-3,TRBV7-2,TGTGCCAGCAGCTCCCGCCCCACGGGTGGGAGCTCTGGAAACACCATATATTTT,CASSSRPTGGSSGNTIYF
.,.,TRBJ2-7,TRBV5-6,TGTGCCAGCAGCTGGGCGGGACACATCTCGGGGCAGTACTTC,CASSWAGHISGQYF
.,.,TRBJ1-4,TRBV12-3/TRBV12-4,TGTGCCAGCAGTCGGAGTGGGGAAAAACTGTTTTTT,CASSRSGEKLFF
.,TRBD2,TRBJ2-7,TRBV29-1,TGCAGCGTTCTATTAGCGGGTTACTCCTACGAGCAGTACTTC,CSVLLAGYSYEQYF
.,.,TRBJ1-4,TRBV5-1,TGCGCCAGCAGCTTACAGAGTTATAATGAAAAACTGTTTTTT,CASSLQSYNEKLFF
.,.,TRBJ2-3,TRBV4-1,TGCGCCAGCAGCCACGCTGGGACAGATACGCAGTATTTT,CASSHAGTDTQYF
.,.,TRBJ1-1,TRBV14,TGTGCCAGCAGCCTACAGTTGAACACTGAAGCTTTCTTT,CASSLQLNTEAFF
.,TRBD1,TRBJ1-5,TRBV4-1,TGCGCCAGCAGCCAAGCCGAGACAGGGGCGGCACAGCCCCAGCATTTT,CASSQAETGAAQPQHF
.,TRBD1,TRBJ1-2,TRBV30,TGTGCCTGGAGTGTTCATAACAGGGGGGACTATGGCTACACCTTC,CAWSVHNRGDYGYTF
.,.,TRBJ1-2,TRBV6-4,TGTGCCAGCAGTGACTTGACGGGGACGGGCGGTGGCTACACCTTC,CASSDLTGTGGGYTF
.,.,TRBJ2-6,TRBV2,TGTGCCAGCAGGAGTGGTGGGGCCAACGTCCTGACTTTC,CASRSGGANVLTF
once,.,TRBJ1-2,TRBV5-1,TGCGCCAGCAGCTCATCAGGATCAACCTATGGCTACACCTTC,CASSSSGSTYGYTF
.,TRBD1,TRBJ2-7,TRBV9,TGTGCCAGCAGCGTAGAAGGGACAGGGGGCGTCTACGAGCAGTACTTC,CASSVEGTGGVYEQYF
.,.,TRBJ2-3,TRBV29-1,TGCAGCGCTGGGGTTCTGGGGGCGCAAGATACGCAGTATTTT,CSAGVLGAQDTQYF
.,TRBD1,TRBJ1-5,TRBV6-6,TGTGCCAGCAGCACCGGGACAGTTTCTTATCAGCCCCAGCATTTT,CASSTGTVSYQPQHF
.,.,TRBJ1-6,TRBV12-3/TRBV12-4,TGTGCCAGCAGTCTCCCAGGATGGGCACCCCTCCACTTT,CASSLPGWAPLHF
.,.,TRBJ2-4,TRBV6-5,TGTGCCAGCAGTTACCGTCTAGCCAAAAACATTCAGTACTTC,CASSYRLAKNIQYF
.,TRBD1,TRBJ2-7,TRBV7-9,TGTGCCAGCAGCCAAATCCAGGGGGCTCTTTCCTACGAGCAGTACTTC,CASSQIQGALSYEQYF
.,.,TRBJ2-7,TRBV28,TGTGCCAGCAGTGGGCTTGGGACACCGACCTACGAGCAGTACTTC,CASSGLGTPTYEQYF
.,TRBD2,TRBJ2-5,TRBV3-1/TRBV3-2,TGTGCCAGCAGCCAAGGACTAGCGGGGGGGCTGGGGGAGACCCAGTACTTC,CASSQGLAGGLGETQYF
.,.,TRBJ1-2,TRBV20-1,TGCAGTGCTACGGAAAACTATGGCTACACCTTC,CSATENYGYTF
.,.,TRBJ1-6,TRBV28,TGTGCCAGCAGTTTGGGGGGGCCCAATTCACCCCTCCACTTT,CASSLGGPNSPLHF
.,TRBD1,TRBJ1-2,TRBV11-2,TGTGCCAGCAGCTCGTCGACAGGGGTAGGCTACACCTTC,CASSSSTGVGYTF
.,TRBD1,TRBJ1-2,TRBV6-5,TGTGCCAGCAGGGAGGACAGGGTAAACTATGGCTACACCTTC,CASREDRVNYGYTF
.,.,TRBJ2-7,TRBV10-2,TGCGCCAGCCGACAGGAGCTCTACGAGCAGTACTTC,CASRQELYEQYF
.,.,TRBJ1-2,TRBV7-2,TGTGCCAGCAGCTTGGAGGTGTCTCAGTCCCTAAGATATGGCTACACCTTC,CASSLEVSQSLRYGYTF
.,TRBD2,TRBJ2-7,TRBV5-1,TGCGCCAGCATCCTCGACCCCGCGGGAGACAACGAGCAGTACTTC,CASILDPAGDNEQYF
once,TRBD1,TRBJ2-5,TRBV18,TGTGCCAGCTCACCCTCGGCAGGGGGTGAGACCCAGTACTTC,CASSPSAGGETQYF